The 21 T cell receptor beta chains given below trace back to one sample, sequenced in a study of read filtering for tumor transcriptome and immune sequencing. From approximately 400 ng of RNA, a library with molecular barcoded alpha/delta and beta/gamma adaptors was made. TCRdb re-analysed the reads in MiXCR, keeping a single row per CDR3 protein. Of 20,000 to 30,000 distinct CDR3 sequences in the sample, approximately 23% were seen once. Sequenced input: a population of CD138-negative cells sorted from bone marrow. The origin of the receptors is a donor at least 40 years old with multiple myeloma.

There are many counts of this clonotype. The V and J genes are TRBV7-9 and TRBJ2-1; D is unresolved. Germline values: CDR1 SEHNR, CDR2 FQNEAQ (reference sequence). Trimming shortened V by 0 bases and J by 3 bases, and 6 bases separated the two germline ends. This CDR3 has 14 amino acids. This chain's CDR3 is CASSLAQDYNEQFF. CDR3 in DNA: TGTGCCAGCAGCTTAGCCCAGGACTACAATGAGCAGTTCTTC.

This clonotype was picked up many times. The chain carries TRBV28 and TRBJ1-2; D gene uncertain. Trimming shortened V by 2 bases and J by 3 bases, and 13 bases separated the two germline ends. Germline V gene sequence: CDR1 MDHEN, CDR2 SYDVKM. There are 15 residues in the CDR3. Written as DNA, the CDR3 is TGTGCCAGCAGTTTAAACGGGCTTACCCACTATGGCTACACCTTC. Protein sequence: CASSLNGLTHYGYTF.

This clonotype was found many times. J is TRBJ2-3 and V is TRBV11-2, with TRBD2 matching 9 bases. The CDR3 runs 14 residues. J lost 6 bases, V lost 8 bases, and 9 bases had no gene match. In germline, CDR1 is SGHAT, CDR2 FQNNGV. As DNA, the CDR3 is TGTGCCAGCCGACTGGCGGGGGGGCCGGATACGCAGTATTTT. The encoded protein is CASRLAGGPDTQYF.

For this clonotype: A much bigger clone sits one base away, suggesting this may be a read error. This chain connects TRBV4-1 to TRBJ2-6; D is possibly TRBD1 (5 bases). The CDR3 is 17 residues long. The germline V gene has CDR1 MGHRA and CDR2 YSYEKL. For the CDR3, the DNA is TGCGCCAGCAGCCAAGGACAGCGTCTGGCTGGGGCCAACGTCCTGGCTTTC. As protein: CASSQGQRLAGANVLAF.

In its sample, this clonotype was seen many times. The chain recombines TRBV6-1 with TRBJ2-5, with 8 nucleotides matching TRBD2. Germline CDR1 and CDR2: MNHNS and SASEGT. V dropped 2 bases and J dropped 5; count of bases not matched to a gene: 1. This CDR3 contains 13 residues. The CDR3 region is CASSESGGETQYF. In DNA, the CDR3 is TGTGCCAGCAGTGAATCGGGGGGGGAGACCCAGTACTTC.

There are many counts of this clonotype. V is TRBV6-1 and J is TRBJ2-6; D is ambiguous. Germline loops: CDR1 MNHNS, CDR2 SASEGT. V lost 6 bases and J 1 base, leaving 4 bases between the germline ends. This CDR3 is built from 13 residues. The CDR3, as DNA: TGTGCCAGCAGGGTTTCTGGGGCCAACGTCCTGACTTTC. Residues: CASRVSGANVLTF.

V usage is TRBV5-1 and J usage is TRBJ2-1; D may be TRBD2 (7 bases). The CDR3 contains 13 residues. Between the trimmed V and J ends, which lost 1 base and 15 bases, there was a span of 17 bases. Germline lookup yields CDR1 SGHRS and CDR2 YFSETQ. The CDR3 is CASSLRGAMVRFF. The CDR3 nucleotides read TGCGCCAGCAGCTTGCGGGGGGCAATGGTTCGGTTCTTC.

This clonotype appeared many times. The chain joins TRBV12-3 or TRBV12-4 to TRBJ2-6; D remains unclear. This CDR3 spans 15 amino acids. V was clipped by 6 bases and J by 4 bases, with 13 bases between them. DNA for the CDR3: TGTGCCAGCAGACCAACCTGGGTGGGGGCCAACGTCCTGACTTTC. Encoded protein: CASRPTWVGANVLTF.

A single count supports this clonotype. Since a much larger clone is just one base distant, this may be a read error. The conserved closing phenylalanine or tryptophan is absent in this CDR3, likely reflecting a read error. The genes are TRBV11-2 and TRBJ2-7; TRBD2 might be the D (6 bases). This CDR3 is built from 13 residues. Germline-derived CDR1 and CDR2 are SGHAT and FQNNGV. V was cut by 10 bases and J by 1 base, with 14 bases left in between. The CDR3 nucleotides are TGTGCCACAGAAGCGGGTTGGTCCTACGAGCAGTACCTC. Protein: CATEAGWSYEQYL.

This clonotype has only one observation. V and J are TRBV5-1 and TRBJ2-7; no clear D. Germline lookup yields CDR1 SGHRS and CDR2 YFSETQ. The CDR3 spans 14 residues. Trimming removed 5 bases at V and 4 bases at J, with 16 bases between. CDR3 DNA: TGCGCCAGCAGACTCATAGTGGGCGAATACGAGCAGTACTTC. Translating gives CASRLIVGEYEQYF.

This chain uses TRBV6-5 with TRBJ1-2; 8 bases match TRBD1. The junction had 7 bases not matched to a gene; V was cut back by 5 bases and J by 5 bases. This CDR3 is built from 14 residues. Germline CDR1 MNHEY, CDR2 SVGAGI. CDR3 loop: CASSPGQGEYGYTF. CDR3 bases: TGTGCCAGCAGTCCCGGACAGGGTGAATATGGCTACACCTTC.

This clonotype was seen a single time. This chain connects TRBV7-9 to TRBJ1-2, with D tentatively TRBD1 (5 bases). Deletions cut 6 bases from V and 8 bases from J, with 16 bases between. The germline gives CDR1 SEHNR, CDR2 FQNEAQ (reference sequence). The CDR3 has 13 residues. In nucleotides, the CDR3 is TGTGCCAGCAGGGAGGACACCGGCCCAGGCTACACCTTC. Its protein is CASREDTGPGYTF. The entire variable domain, with the rest obtained from reference TRBV7-9 and TRBJ1-2, is as follows: DTGVSQNPRHKITKRGQNVTFRCDPISEHNRLYWYRQTLGQGPEFLTYFQNEAQLEKSRLLSDRFSAERPKGSFSTLEIQRTEQGDSAMYLCASREDTGPGYTFGSGTRLTVV.

This clonotype was seen repeatedly, ten times or more. The rearrangement joins TRBV27 to TRBJ2-2; D call uncertain. Deletions cut 6 bases from V and 0 bases from J, with 2 bases between. Germline V lookup: CDR1 MNHEY, CDR2 SMNVEV (reference sequence). CDR3 size: 12 residues. CDR3 region: CASSTNTGELFF. The CDR3 DNA is TGTGCCAGCAGCACGAACACCGGGGAGCTGTTTTTT.

This clonotype has at least ten counts. Here the CDR3 DNA reads TGTGCCAGCAGTTCCACCGCAGCGGGGGGGCATAATGAGCAGTTCTTC. It yields the protein CASSSTAAGGHNEQFF. This chain joins TRBV28 and TRBJ2-1; 10 bases are a match to TRBD2. V gave up 4 bases and J gave up 7 bases; unmatched junction bases: 10. CDR3 length: 16 residues. CDR1 and CDR2 from the germline V gene are MDHEN and SYDVKM. Drawing the rest from reference TRBV28 and TRBJ2-1, the complete variable domain is DVKVTQSSRYLVKRTGEKVFLECVQDMDHENMFWYRQDPGLGLRLIYFSYDVKMKEKGDIPEGYSVSREKKERFSLILESASTNQTSMYLCASSSTAAGGHNEQFFGPGTRLTVL.

This clonotype was found many times. V usage is TRBV6-2 or TRBV6-3 and J usage is TRBJ2-1; 8 positions agree with TRBD2. Germline CDR1 reads MNHEY; CDR2 reads SVGEGT. V was clipped by 7 bases and J by 3 bases; unmatched bases: 5. The CDR3 runs to 14 residues. Here the CDR3 DNA reads TGTGCCAGCACCTACGGGGGGGACTACAATGAGCAGTTCTTC. This sequence encodes CASTYGGDYNEQFF.

Details on this clonotype: This could be a read error, since a much larger clone is one nucleotide away. The chain is built from TRBV20-1 and TRBJ2-3; 7 bases match TRBD2. Germline V lookup: CDR1 DFQATT, CDR2 SNEGSKA (reference sequence). The CDR3 has 15 amino acids. In DNA, the CDR3 is TGCAGTGCTCCCCGCATGACGGGGGGTACAGATATGCAGTATTTT. Translated: CSAPRMTGGTDMQYF.

This clonotype was found a few times. This chain links TRBV19 with TRBJ1-5; D call uncertain. The germline V gene encodes CDR1 LNHDA and CDR2 SQIVND (reference sequence). V dropped 3 bases and J dropped 4 bases, with 13 bases sitting between them. This CDR3 comprises 15 residues. CDR3 sequence: CASSMRASGNQPQHF. The CDR3 DNA reads as TGTGCCAGTAGTATGAGGGCTAGCGGGAATCAGCCCCAGCATTTT.

V is TRBV20-1 and J is TRBJ2-1; possible D gene TRBD2, 5 bases. The V and J ends lost 6 bases and 8 bases respectively, with 23 bases between them. Germline V gene data show CDR1 as DFQATT and CDR2 as SNEGSKA (reference sequence). This CDR3 is built from 15 residues. CDR3 nucleotides: TGCAGTGCCCAGAAGGCGGACGGAGGTTCTGATGAGCAGTTCTTC. Protein sequence: CSAQKADGGSDEQFF.

This clonotype was picked up many times. V gene TRBV7-8 combines with J gene TRBJ2-3, with 13 bases lining up with TRBD2. CDR3 size: 17 residues. V lost 2 bases to trimming and J lost 2 bases; unmatched junction nucleotides: 4. Per germline, CDR1 SGHVS and CDR2 FQNEAQ. The CDR3 nucleotides read TGTGCCAGCAGCTTACGACTAGCGGGGGGCCCCACAGATACGCAGTATTTT. It translates to CASSLRLAGGPTDTQYF.

The genes are TRBV18 and TRBJ1-3; D ambiguous. The CDR3 is 15 amino acids. The germline V and J ends were trimmed by 2 bases and 0 bases, with 8 bases remaining between them. Germline assignment: CDR1 KGHSH and CDR2 LQKENI. CDR3 protein: CASSPSGASGNTIYF. CDR3 nucleotide sequence: TGTGCCAGCTCACCATCTGGCGCCTCTGGAAACACCATATATTTT.

The sample holds many counts of this clonotype. The chain has TRBV3-1 and TRBJ1-1, with D hard to call. Germline CDR1 reads LGHDT; CDR2 reads YNNKEL (reference sequence). The V end was cut by 0 bases, the J end by 1 base, with 9 bases between. CDR3 length: 15 amino acids. DNA for the CDR3: TGTGCCAGCAGCCAAGATAAGGGATGGAACACTGAAGCTTTCTTT. Residues: CASSQDKGWNTEAFF.